The 25 T cell receptor beta chains below all came from one sample that was sequenced in a study of cytomegalovirus exposure and HLA in healthy donors. Primers included in the PCR were 60 Vbeta and 13 Jbeta primers. Sequencing used immunoSEQ multiplex PCR; TCRdb keeps in-frame clones, though not all of them. This table holds about 190,000 clones, 75% to 90% found once. The source material was PBMCs. These receptors were obtained from a boy younger than 10 in good health and CMV-seronegative.

The chain has TRBV10-3 and TRBJ2-2; 9 bases fit TRBD1. The CDR3 has 17 amino acids. CDR1 and CDR2 (germline): ENHRY, SYGVKD. V was clipped by 2 bases and J by 6 bases; unmatched bases: 10. CDR3 protein: CAISENKGQGISGELFF. CDR3 bases: TGTGCCATCAGTGAGAACAAGGGACAGGGTATTTCCGGGGAGCTGTTTTTT.

This clone has just one count. The chain carries TRBV6-1 and TRBJ1-5; no clear D gene. The CDR3 spans 15 residues. Germline values: CDR1 MNHNS, CDR2 SASEGT. Trimming removed 4 bases from V and 4 bases from J, with 14 bases in between. The DNA for the CDR3 is TGTGCCAGCAGTGCCTTCTTACGGGTTAATCAGCCCCAGCATTTT. Protein product: CASSAFLRVNQPQHF.

CDR3 loop: CASSPVGGLGHNEQFF. The CDR3 DNA follows: TGCGCCAGCAGCCCTGTGGGGGGACTAGGCCACAATGAGCAGTTCTTC. J is TRBJ2-1 and V is TRBV5-1; 8 positions agree with TRBD2. This CDR3 contains 16 residues. V dropped 4 bases and J dropped 5; count of bases not matched to a gene: 11. The germline CDR1 and CDR2 sequences are SGHRS and YFSETQ. The whole variable domain, remainder taken from reference TRBV5-1 and TRBJ2-1, is KAGVTQTPRYLIKTRGQQVTLSCSPISGHRSVSWYQQTPGQGLQFLFEYFSETQRNKGNFPGRFSGRQFSNSRSEMNVSTLELGDSALYLCASSPVGGLGHNEQFFGPGTRLTVL.

This chain links TRBV5-5 with TRBJ2-5; possibly TRBD2 for D (12 bases). The CDR3 sequence is 19 residues long. The germline V gene encodes CDR1 SGHKS and CDR2 YYEKEE (reference sequence). Trimming left V 1 base short and J 4 bases short, with 26 bases between. The CDR3 sequence: CASSLWDRGTSGFRETQYF. The CDR3 DNA is TGTGCCAGCAGCTTGTGGGACAGGGGGACTAGCGGGTTTAGAGAGACCCAGTACTTC.

This clone turned up a few times. The chain employs TRBV5-8 and TRBJ2-7; D may be TRBD1 (5 bases). The V gene's germline CDR1 is SGHTS and CDR2 YDEGEE. The CDR3 is made up of 13 amino acids. V shed 8 bases and J shed 4 bases, with 16 bases lying between them. The chain's CDR3 is CARRRIGAYEQYF. CDR3 bases: TGTGCCAGGCGTCGTATAGGGGCTTACGAGCAGTACTTC.

The CDR3 DNA sequence: TGTGCCAGTAGTAGACAGGGGGGAAGCAATCAGCCCCAGCATTTT. Its protein product is CASSRQGGSNQPQHF. This rearrangement joins TRBV19 to TRBJ1-5; TRBD1 agrees at 9 bases. There are 15 residues in the CDR3. The germline gives CDR1 LNHDA, CDR2 SQIVND (reference sequence). V lost 4 bases to trimming and J lost 1 base; unmatched junction nucleotides: 2.

The chain couples TRBV7-9 to TRBJ2-1; 10 bases fit TRBD1. Trimming removed 1 base from V and 7 bases from J; junction bases left unmatched: 7. Per the germline V gene, CDR1 is SEHNR and CDR2 is FQNEAQ (reference sequence). This CDR3 comprises 16 residues. The CDR3 DNA reads as TGTGCCAGCAGCTTAGTGGCGGGACAGGGGCGGAATGAGCAGTTCTTC. Protein product: CASSLVAGQGRNEQFF.

V and J are TRBV5-1 and TRBJ2-1, with 13 bases identical to TRBD2. The CDR3 covers 21 residues. Losses at the gene ends were 1 base for V and 0 bases for J; bases not matched to a gene: 13. Germline lookup yields CDR1 SGHRS and CDR2 YFSETQ. CDR3 sequence reads: CASSLPPGLAGDLSSYNEQFF. CDR3 in DNA: TGCGCCAGCAGCTTGCCCCCAGGACTAGCGGGGGACTTAAGCTCCTACAATGAGCAGTTCTTC.

This rearrangement joins TRBV4-2 to TRBJ2-7; possibly TRBD2 for D (6 bases). Germline CDR1 and CDR2: LGHNA and YNFKEQ. CDR3 length equals 15 residues. The V and J ends lost 0 bases and 0 bases respectively, with 9 bases between them. The CDR3 loop is CASSQEEGSSYEQYF. CDR3 in DNA: TGTGCCAGCAGCCAAGAGGAGGGCAGCTCCTACGAGCAGTACTTC.

The chain carries TRBV7-9 and TRBJ1-5; D remains unclear. Germline V CDR1 and CDR2: SEHNR, FQNEAQ (reference sequence). Trimming took 5 bases from V and 4 from J, leaving 6 bases between them. The CDR3 has 12 residues. The CDR3 spells CASSAGNQPQHF. CDR3 coding DNA: TGTGCCAGCAGCGCCGGGAATCAGCCCCAGCATTTT.

This chain links TRBV6-1 with TRBJ1-2, with D perhaps matching TRBD1 (5 bases). The CDR3 loop spans 14 amino acids. Germline CDR1 is MNHNS and CDR2 is SASEGT. V lost 0 bases, J lost 6 bases, and 11 bases lay in between. The CDR3 protein is CASSEARWGHGYTF. The CDR3 DNA sequence: TGTGCCAGCAGTGAAGCGAGGTGGGGCCATGGCTACACCTTC.

This chain uses TRBV30 with TRBJ1-1; perhaps TRBD1 as D (6 bases). V gave up 7 bases and J gave up 1 base, with 19 bases separating them. Germline V gene sequence: CDR1 GTSNPN, CDR2 SVGIG (reference sequence). This CDR3 has 15 residues. The CDR3 sequence is CALVRDIYRNTEAFF. The DNA for the CDR3 is TGTGCCTTAGTCCGGGACATATACAGGAACACTGAAGCTTTCTTT.

The chain joins TRBV19 to TRBJ2-1, with 12 bases fitting TRBD2. CDR1 LNHDA and CDR2 SQIVND come from the germline V gene (reference sequence). The length of the CDR3 is 15 residues. V lost 6 bases and J lost 4; bases outside the gene matches: 4. The CDR3 DNA follows: TGTGCCAGTAGGGGCGGACTAGCGGGGTACAATGAGCAGTTCTTC. Protein product: CASRGGLAGYNEQFF.

CDR3 in DNA: TGCGCCAGCAGCCAACTGGGCGGGAGGGCGGACGAGCAGTTCTTC. This codes for CASSQLGGRADEQFF. The chain couples TRBV4-1 to TRBJ2-1, with 9 positions matching TRBD2. The V gene end was trimmed by 2 bases and the J gene end by 10 bases; junction bases not matched to a gene: 9. The CDR3 extends over 15 amino acids. Per germline, CDR1 MGHRA and CDR2 YSYEKL.

This clone was seen only a few times. The chain couples TRBV28 to TRBJ1-1; D unclear. V lost 3 bases and J lost 1, with 3 bases in between. CDR1 MDHEN and CDR2 SYDVKM come from the germline V gene. This CDR3 is built from 12 residues. CDR3 amino acids: CASSFQNTEAFF. CDR3 DNA: TGTGCCAGCAGTTTCCAGAACACTGAAGCTTTCTTT. Using reference TRBV28 and TRBJ1-1 for the parts outside the CDR3, the full variable domain is DVKVTQSSRYLVKRTGEKVFLECVQDMDHENMFWYRQDPGLGLRLIYFSYDVKMKEKGDIPEGYSVSREKKERFSLILESASTNQTSMYLCASSFQNTEAFFGQGTRLTVV.

The chain uses TRBV28 and TRBJ2-7; tentatively, D is TRBD1 (6 bases). CDR1 is MDHEN, CDR2 SYDVKM, per germline. Trimming took off 3 bases at V and 2 bases at J, with 23 bases between the two ends. The CDR3 has 18 amino acids. CDR3 DNA sequence: TGTGCCAGCAGTTTTCGGGTCTACACCGGACAGAAGACCTACGAGCAGTACTTC. Translating it yields CASSFRVYTGQKTYEQYF. The full variable domain, its missing parts supplied by reference TRBV28 and TRBJ2-7, is DVKVTQSSRYLVKRTGEKVFLECVQDMDHENMFWYRQDPGLGLRLIYFSYDVKMKEKGDIPEGYSVSREKKERFSLILESASTNQTSMYLCASSFRVYTGQKTYEQYFGPGTRLTVT.

The genes are TRBV9 and TRBJ1-5; possibly TRBD1 for D (6 bases). Trimming removed 0 bases at V and 3 bases at J, with 10 bases between. The CDR3 loop spans 15 amino acids. The germline CDR1 and CDR2 sequences are SGDLS and YYNGEE. In DNA, the CDR3 is TGTGCCAGCAGCGTAGCAGGGGCCGCCAATCAGCCCCAGCATTTT. This translates into CASSVAGAANQPQHF.

CDR3 DNA sequence: TGTGCCAGCAGCCCTCGACAGGGACAACTCTCTGGGGCCAACGTCCTGACTTTC. As protein: CASSPRQGQLSGANVLTF. The genes are TRBV7-9 and TRBJ2-6; 7 bases align to TRBD1. Germline CDR1 is SEHNR and CDR2 is FQNEAQ (reference sequence). CDR3 length equals 18 residues. V was clipped by 5 bases and J by 0 bases; unmatched bases: 10.

Regarding this clone: Other DNA sequences within the sample encode an identical CDR3. The CDR3 here is CASSVGADGYEQYF. The CDR3, as DNA: TGTGCCAGCAGCGTAGGGGCTGACGGCTACGAGCAGTACTTC. The chain joins TRBV9 to TRBJ2-7; D is undetermined. The CDR3 has 14 residues. Germline V gene lookup returns CDR1 SGDLS and CDR2 YYNGEE. V was trimmed by 0 bases and J by 3 bases, leaving 10 bases between them.

The V gene is TRBV6-1, the J gene TRBJ2-6; TRBD2 is a possible D gene (5 bases). V gave up 0 bases and J gave up 2 bases, with 8 bases separating them. There are 16 residues in the CDR3. Germline V gene data show CDR1 as MNHNS and CDR2 as SASEGT. In DNA, the CDR3 is TGTGCCAGCAGTGAAGCGCGGGCTCCTGGGGCCAACGTCCTGACTTTC. Translating gives CASSEARAPGANVLTF.

This clone was detected only a few times. The chain links TRBV27 to TRBJ1-4; 8 bases are a match to TRBD1. This CDR3 region has 15 residues. Trimming cost V 6 bases and J 7 bases; bases outside gene matches: 10. Per germline, CDR1 MNHEY and CDR2 SMNVEV (reference sequence). CDR3 region: CASSPAGGAGEKLFF. CDR3 DNA sequence: TGTGCCAGCAGCCCAGCAGGGGGCGCGGGTGAAAAACTGTTTTTT.

The chain combines TRBV7-9 with TRBJ2-7, with TRBD1 as a possible D gene (8 bases). Germline V gene data show CDR1 as SEHNR and CDR2 as FQNEAQ (reference sequence). The length of the CDR3 is 13 residues. Deletions cut 6 bases from V and 9 bases from J, with 18 bases between. The CDR3 DNA reads TGTGCCAGCAGTCCCGTCGGGGGGACAGGGCAGTACTTC. Its translation: CASSPVGGTGQYF.

The chain is built from TRBV28 and TRBJ2-3; D is possibly TRBD2 (6 bases). Germline V gene lookup returns CDR1 MDHEN and CDR2 SYDVKM. Trimming shortened V by 3 bases and J by 4 bases, and 17 bases separated the two germline ends. The CDR3 spans 16 residues. CDR3 coding DNA: TGTGCCAGCAGTTTTTCGTGGGGAGGTGGTGCAGATACGCAGTATTTT. Its translation: CASSFSWGGGADTQYF.

This rearrangement joins TRBV5-4 to TRBJ2-7, with 7 bases fitting TRBD2. J was trimmed by 3 bases and V by 0 bases; bases with no gene match: 6. From germline, CDR1 is SGHNT and CDR2 YYREEE (reference sequence). The CDR3 runs to 15 residues. The CDR3 nucleotides read TGTGCCAGCAGCTTGGCTAGCGGAGGAGTCTACGAGCAGTACTTC. This codes for CASSLASGGVYEQYF.

This clone was observed a single time. The J gene is TRBJ1-2, the V gene TRBV9, with D unresolved. This CDR3 is 12 amino acids long. In germline, CDR1 is SGDLS, CDR2 YYNGEE. V was trimmed by 6 bases and J by 0 bases, leaving 6 bases between them. The CDR3 here is CASKTANYGYTF. CDR3 coding DNA: TGTGCCAGCAAAACAGCTAACTATGGCTACACCTTC.